The 3 T cell receptor beta chains reported below all come from one sample, sequenced in a study of T cells in lung cancer brain metastases. This table comes from immunoSEQ multiplex PCR, and its TCRdb copy is limited to in-frame clones, with some not included. The sample comprises about 4,900 clones, 65% to 85% of which are singletons, and 2.5% to 3.5% rests with the top ten. The sequenced sample consisted of tumor tissue from the primary lung tumor. Receptor source: a woman between 45 and 60 years old with non-small cell lung cancer.

The V and J genes are TRBV5-4 and TRBJ1-3; D gene unclear. The CDR3 covers 14 residues. With 5 bases removed from V and 0 bases from J, the gap between germline ends came to 9 bases. Germline-derived CDR1 and CDR2 are SGHNT and YYREEE (reference sequence). CDR3: CASSIELSGNTIYF. In DNA, the CDR3 is TGTGCCAGCAGTATAGAACTCTCTGGAAACACCATATATTTT.

A note on this clone: Its ends do not fully match the called genes, so a read error is possible. The gene calls are TRBV5-8 and TRBJ2-1, with TRBD1 as a possible D gene (5 bases). CDR3 size: 13 residues. Germline-derived CDR1 and CDR2 are SGHTS and YDEGEE. The CDR3 region has the DNA TGTGTCAGCAGCTTGGGTTTGGGGCGAGAGCAGTTCTTC. It yields the protein CVSSLGLGREQFF.

A note on this clone: A read error may produce the germline difference seen at one junction end. This sequence joins TRBV4-2 and TRBJ1-1; tentative D call: TRBD1 (5 bases). The CDR3 has 16 amino acids. CDR1 and CDR2 from the germline V gene are LGHNA and YNFKEQ. The CDR3 DNA is TGTGCCAGCAGCCTGCGCCAGGGCAGGTTGAACGCTGAAGCTTTCTTT. Encoded protein: CASSLRQGRLNAEAFF.